One sample yielded the 24 T cell receptor beta chains listed below, sequenced in a study of blood T cell repertoires in COVID-19. Only in-frame clones appear in the TCRdb table, and some are missing; sequencing was by immunoSEQ multiplex PCR. The sample includes about 33,000 clones, approximately 85% seen only once; the top ten take around 6.6%. Input material: peripheral blood. The receptors were sampled from a man aged 55 to 69 with active COVID-19.

This clone was recorded only once. The CDR3 bases are TGCGCCAGCAGCTTAACTAGCGGGAGAGGGCAGGTAGCCAATGAGCAGTTCTTC. This translates into CASSLTSGRGQVANEQFF. V gene TRBV5-1 combines with J gene TRBJ2-1; 11 bases align to TRBD2. The CDR3 contains 18 residues. The trim removed 2 bases at V and 6 bases at J, leaving 13 bases unmatched. CDR1 SGHRS and CDR2 YFSETQ come from the germline V gene.

The rearrangement uses TRBV6-5 and TRBJ2-7, with 10 nucleotides matching TRBD1. The V gene end was trimmed by 10 bases and the J gene end by 3 bases; junction bases not matched to a gene: 6. This CDR3 has 13 residues. The germline CDR1 and CDR2 sequences are MNHEY and SVGAGI. CDR3 loop: CATPRDRGYEQYF. As DNA, the CDR3 is TGTGCCACCCCCAGGGACAGGGGCTACGAGCAGTACTTC.

This rearrangement joins TRBV4-1 to TRBJ2-7; TRBD2 matches at 8 bases. The germline CDR1 and CDR2 sequences are MGHRA and YSYEKL. The J segment lost 4 bases and the V segment lost 1 base, leaving 3 bases of the junction unmatched. The CDR3 totals 14 residues. For the CDR3, the DNA is TGCGCCAGCAGCCAAGGGCTAGCGGGTTACGAGCAGTACGTC. This encodes CASSQGLAGYEQYV.

The chain combines TRBV3-1 (or the pseudogene TRBV3-2) with TRBJ2-3; D call uncertain. The CDR3 sequence is 15 residues long. Per germline, CDR1 LGHDT and CDR2 YNNKEL (reference sequence). The V gene lost 2 bases and the J gene lost 2 bases, with 11 bases spanning the gap. In DNA, the CDR3 is TGTGCCAGCAGCCAAAGTCCCTACCCCACAGATACGCAGTATTTT. Translation gives CASSQSPYPTDTQYF.

V gene TRBV18 combines with J gene TRBJ2-5, with 11 bases that match TRBD2. J lost 3 bases, V lost 5 bases, and 5 bases had no gene match. This CDR3 spans 15 amino acids. CDR1 is KGHSH and CDR2 is LQKENI in the germline V gene. CDR3 protein: CASSTLAGVEETQYF. The CDR3 coding sequence is TGTGCCAGCTCAACACTAGCGGGAGTTGAAGAGACCCAGTACTTC.

The chain joins TRBV20-1 to TRBJ1-6; TRBD1 matches 8 bases. The length of the CDR3 is 15 residues. The germline gives CDR1 DFQATT, CDR2 SNEGSKA (reference sequence). Germline trimming cut 6 bases from V and 8 bases from J; bases unmatched to any gene: 12. CDR3: CSASNNNRGDSPLHF. CDR3 in DNA: TGCAGTGCAAGTAACAATAACAGGGGGGATTCACCCCTCCACTTT.

The chain employs TRBV7-2 and TRBJ1-1; D remains ambiguous. V was pared by 2 bases and J by 0 bases, with 10 bases between. The CDR3 has 15 residues. Germline V gene sequence: CDR1 SGHTA, CDR2 FQGNSA. CDR3 in DNA: TGTGCCAGCAGCTTAAATCGAGCTATGAACACTGAAGCTTTCTTT. It translates to CASSLNRAMNTEAFF.

This chain uses TRBV11-2 with TRBJ2-7; D is possibly TRBD2 (6 bases). Germline CDR1 reads SGHAT; CDR2 reads FQNNGV. The CDR3 spans 12 residues. V lost 1 base to trimming and J lost 12 bases, with 13 bases between them. The CDR3 bases are TGTGCCAGCAGCTTAGCGGGAGCCCGCCCGTACTTC. Protein sequence: CASSLAGARPYF. The full variable domain, with the rest looked up from reference TRBV11-2 and TRBJ2-7, is EAGVAQSPRYKIIEKRQSVAFWCNPISGHATLYWYQQILGQGPKLLIQFQNNGVVDDSQLPKDRFSAERLKGVDSTLKIQPAKLEDSAVYLCASSLAGARPYFGPGTRLTVT.

This chain links TRBV19 with TRBJ1-3; D is possibly TRBD1 (6 bases). Germline values: CDR1 LNHDA, CDR2 SQIVND (reference sequence). The CDR3 is made up of 13 amino acids. Deletions cut 8 bases from V and 1 base from J, with 9 bases between. The CDR3 here is CASGQQSGNTIYF. CDR3 bases: TGTGCCAGTGGACAGCAATCTGGAAACACCATATATTTT.

This chain uses TRBV5-1 with TRBJ1-2; 7 bases are shared with TRBD1. There are 13 residues in the CDR3. V shed 3 bases and J 5 bases; nucleotides not matched to a gene: 4. CDR1 and CDR2 (germline): SGHRS, YFSETQ. The chain's CDR3 is CASSWDSRYGYTF. CDR3 nucleotides: TGCGCCAGCAGCTGGGACAGCCGGTATGGCTACACCTTC.

The rearrangement uses TRBV28 and TRBJ1-5; D is uncertain. Germline V gene sequence: CDR1 MDHEN, CDR2 SYDVKM. The V end lost 0 bases, the J end lost 7 bases, and 4 bases lay between the germline ends. The CDR3 runs to 12 residues. CDR3: CASSLWAQPQHF. CDR3 in DNA: TGTGCCAGCAGTTTATGGGCCCAGCCCCAGCATTTT.

This clone was seen just once. V usage is TRBV27 and J usage is TRBJ2-1, with D possibly matching TRBD2 (6 bases). CDR3 length equals 16 residues. Germline V lookup: CDR1 MNHEY, CDR2 SMNVEV (reference sequence). V lost 2 bases, J lost 9 bases, and 20 bases lay in between. The CDR3 here is CASSLISGVRLGEQFF. CDR3 in DNA: TGTGCCAGCAGTTTAATCTCGGGGGTGAGGTTGGGTGAGCAGTTCTTC.

This clone was picked up a small number of times. This chain joins TRBV18 and TRBJ1-1; D unresolved. V was trimmed by 1 base and J by 6 bases, leaving 6 bases between them. The germline CDR1 and CDR2 sequences are KGHSH and LQKENI. CDR3 length: 12 amino acids. The CDR3 sequence is CASSPRTSEAFF. The CDR3 DNA is TGTGCCAGCTCACCACGGACTTCTGAAGCTTTCTTT.

The V gene is TRBV7-9, the J gene TRBJ2-2; possibly TRBD1 for D (6 bases). The germline gives CDR1 SEHNR, CDR2 FQNEAQ (reference sequence). The CDR3 loop spans 13 amino acids. Trimming left V 2 bases short and J 8 bases short, with 9 bases between. The CDR3 DNA reads as TGTGCCAGCAGCTTATTCGGACAGGGGGAGCTGTTTTTT. Translation gives CASSLFGQGELFF.

This clone was seen more than once but under ten times. The chain joins TRBV10-3 to TRBJ2-1; 7 bases align to TRBD2. The CDR3 contains 14 residues. J lost 9 bases, V lost 3 bases, and 8 bases had no gene match. Germline CDR1 ENHRY, CDR2 SYGVKD. CDR3: CAISDTSGIGEQFF. CDR3 sequence (DNA): TGTGCCATCAGTGATACCAGCGGGATCGGTGAGCAGTTCTTC.

J is TRBJ2-1 and V is TRBV9; 8 nucleotides agree with TRBD1. V was clipped by 3 bases and J by 1 base; unmatched bases: 6. This CDR3 contains 16 residues. CDR1 is SGDLS and CDR2 is YYNGEE in the germline V gene. CDR3 residues: CASSGDRGLSYNEQFF. The DNA for the CDR3 is TGTGCCAGCAGCGGCGACAGGGGCCTTTCCTACAATGAGCAGTTCTTC.

This chain links TRBV9 with TRBJ1-1; 12 positions agree with TRBD1. The junction had 4 bases not matched to a gene; V was cut back by 4 bases and J by 3 bases. CDR3 length: 15 amino acids. Germline assignment: CDR1 SGDLS and CDR2 YYNGEE. The CDR3 reads CASSLRDRGHTEAFF. The CDR3, as DNA: TGTGCCAGCAGCCTTCGGGACAGGGGGCACACTGAAGCTTTCTTT. The entire variable domain, with the rest obtained from reference TRBV9 and TRBJ1-1, is as follows: DSGVTQTPKHLITATGQRVTLRCSPRSGDLSVYWYQQSLDQGLQFLIQYYNGEERAKGNILERFSAQQFPDLHSELNLSSLELGDSALYFCASSLRDRGHTEAFFGQGTRLTVV.

The chain joins TRBV3-1 (or the pseudogene TRBV3-2) to TRBJ2-5, with D maybe TRBD2 (6 bases). Germline lookup yields CDR1 LGHDT and CDR2 YNNKEL (reference sequence). CDR3 length: 15 residues. V was pared by 1 base and J by 1 base, with 10 bases between. The CDR3 DNA reads as TGTGCCAGCAGCCAAGGAGTAGCGGTCCAAGAGACCCAGTACTTC. Translation: CASSQGVAVQETQYF.

The rearrangement uses TRBV7-2 and TRBJ2-3; 10 bases are shared with TRBD2. The CDR3 is made up of 18 amino acids. J gave up 5 bases and V 4 bases, and 15 bases lay outside the gene matches. Germline CDR1 is SGHTA and CDR2 is FQGNSA. CDR3 in DNA: TGTGCCAGCAGCTCCCCTTATGGGAGCGGGAGGGCAGAAGATACGCAGTATTTT. Encoded protein: CASSSPYGSGRAEDTQYF.

V gene TRBV29-1 combines with J gene TRBJ2-1; 9 positions match TRBD2. Germline V gives CDR1 SQVTM, CDR2 ANQGSEA. This CDR3 has 14 amino acids. The J segment lost 6 bases and the V segment lost 3 bases, leaving 6 bases of the junction unmatched. This chain's CDR3 is CSVDWREGGNEQFF. The CDR3 DNA follows: TGCAGCGTTGACTGGCGGGAGGGGGGCAATGAGCAGTTCTTC.

The chain has TRBV28 and TRBJ1-4; a weak D match, TRBD1 (5 bases). The germline CDR1 and CDR2 sequences are MDHEN and SYDVKM. The V gene lost 3 bases and the J gene lost 0 bases, with 17 bases spanning the gap. The CDR3 runs 18 residues. CDR3 DNA: TGTGCCAGCAGTTTTATTTCAGGGTTTAAGACAACTAATGAAAAACTGTTTTTT. This translates into CASSFISGFKTTNEKLFF.

The chain is built from TRBV6-5 and TRBJ1-6, with D uncertain. Germline CDR1 reads MNHEY; CDR2 reads SVGAGI. The CDR3 contains 14 residues. The V gene lost 10 bases and the J gene lost 2 bases, with 12 bases spanning the gap. The CDR3 region is CAITTGTYNSPLHF. The CDR3 coding sequence is TGTGCCATCACAACCGGGACCTATAATTCACCCCTCCACTTT.

V usage is TRBV28 and J usage is TRBJ1-1; maybe TRBD1 (6 bases). Germline assignment: CDR1 MDHEN and CDR2 SYDVKM. This CDR3 contains 12 residues. Trimming left V 4 bases short and J 10 bases short, with 13 bases between. As DNA, the CDR3 is TGTGCCAGCAGTTACCTCCAGGGGCCAGCTTTCTTT. Translated: CASSYLQGPAFF.

This chain uses TRBV11-3 with TRBJ2-2; a weak D match, TRBD1 (6 bases). Germline CDR1 is SGHNT and CDR2 is YENEEA. The V and J ends lost 5 bases and 7 bases respectively, with 8 bases between them. CDR3 length: 12 amino acids. The CDR3 sequence: CASSRDIGELFF. DNA of the CDR3: TGTGCCAGCAGCCGGGACATCGGGGAGCTGTTTTTT.